One sample yielded the 21 T cell receptor beta chains listed below, sequenced in a study of cytomegalovirus exposure and HLA in healthy donors. PCR amplification relied on 60 Vbeta primers (plus 13 Jbeta primers). Clones were sequenced by immunoSEQ multiplex PCR, and TCRdb holds only the in-frame ones, with some missing. The sample contains 160,000 or so clones, about 72% of which appear only once. Source material: PBMCs. Receptor source: a man aged 25-45 years in good health and CMV-seropositive.

This clone was observed once. Other nucleotide sequences in the sample specify the same CDR3. V and J are TRBV18 and TRBJ1-2, with TRBD1 identical over 9 bases. Trimming cost V 3 bases and J 2 bases; bases outside gene matches: 1. The CDR3 spans 14 residues. Germline CDR1 reads KGHSH; CDR2 reads LQKENI. This CDR3 is CASSPGQGNYGYTF. CDR3 nucleotides: TGTGCCAGCTCACCGGGACAGGGCAACTATGGCTACACCTTC.

This clone has just a few counts. The J gene is TRBJ2-7, the V gene TRBV10-1; 7 positions match TRBD1. The CDR3 has 13 residues. The junction had 4 bases not matched to a gene; V was cut back by 6 bases and J by 2 bases. Germline CDR1 and CDR2: WNHNN and SYGVQD (reference sequence). CDR3 DNA sequence: TGCGCCAGCAGGGTACAGGGGCCCTACGAGCAGTACTTC. It specifies CASRVQGPYEQYF.

This clone occurred once. The rearrangement links TRBV6-4 to TRBJ2-1; 10 nucleotides line up with TRBD1. The CDR3 is 16 amino acids. Per germline, CDR1 MRHNA and CDR2 SNTAGT. V was pared by 8 bases and J by 3 bases, with 10 bases of the junction left unmatched. For the CDR3, the DNA is TGTGCCAGCCACATCCGGGACAGGGGCTTCTACAATGAGCAGTTCTTC. It specifies CASHIRDRGFYNEQFF.

The V call is TRBV6-6, the J call TRBJ1-5; 10 bases are a match to TRBD1. The CDR3 is 15 residues long. Per germline, CDR1 MNHNY and CDR2 SVGAGI (reference sequence). J was trimmed by 5 bases and V by 3 bases; bases with no gene match: 4. The CDR3 sequence is CASSYGTGVHQPQHF. The CDR3 nucleotides are TGTGCCAGCAGTTATGGGACAGGGGTCCATCAGCCCCAGCATTTT.

This clone was counted only a few times. J is TRBJ2-7 and V is TRBV5-1, with 7 bases lining up with TRBD2. The CDR3 is 14 amino acids. The germline V gene has CDR1 SGHRS and CDR2 YFSETQ. The V segment lost 4 bases and the J segment 3 bases; nucleotides outside the gene matches: 7. The CDR3, as DNA: TGCGCCAGCAGCAGCGGGACGGATGTCTACGAGCAGTACTTC. Translation: CASSSGTDVYEQYF.

The rearrangement uses TRBV6-1 and TRBJ2-7; D uncertain. With 0 bases removed from V and 2 bases from J, the gap between germline ends came to 14 bases. Germline V gives CDR1 MNHNS, CDR2 SASEGT. CDR3 length: 16 amino acids. The CDR3 protein is CASSEATPSITYEQYF. CDR3 bases: TGTGCCAGCAGTGAAGCGACTCCATCGATTACCTACGAGCAGTACTTC.

This clone was observed a few times. The chain recombines TRBV6-6 with TRBJ1-3; D is perhaps TRBD1 (5 bases). This CDR3 region has 15 residues. Germline-derived CDR1 and CDR2 are MNHNY and SVGAGI (reference sequence). Trimming cost V 6 bases and J 2 bases, with 14 bases left between them. The DNA for the CDR3 is TGTGCCAGCAGCCCACGGAGGGGAACTGGAAACACCATATATTTT. Its translation: CASSPRRGTGNTIYF.

This clone showed up just a few times. The rearrangement joins TRBV10-3 to TRBJ1-2; the D is unclear. This CDR3 comprises 14 residues. Germline assignment: CDR1 ENHRY and CDR2 SYGVKD. Between the trimmed V and J ends, which lost 6 bases and 0 bases, there was a span of 11 bases. CDR3: CAIRGRDSNYGYTF. The CDR3 DNA reads as TGTGCCATCAGGGGGAGGGATTCTAACTATGGCTACACCTTC.

CDR3 sequence: CASSGTGFPYEQYF. The CDR3, as DNA: TGCGCCAGCAGCGGGACAGGGTTCCCCTACGAGCAGTACTTC. The chain combines TRBV5-1 with TRBJ2-7, with 9 bases fitting TRBD1. The CDR3 has 14 residues. With 4 bases clipped from V and 2 bases from J, the junction kept 4 bases outside the gene matches. Germline values: CDR1 SGHRS, CDR2 YFSETQ.

This chain connects TRBV27 to TRBJ2-7, with a tentative D call TRBD2 (5 bases). This CDR3 spans 14 amino acids. V lost 2 bases to trimming and J lost 0 bases, with 8 bases between them. In germline, CDR1 is MNHEY, CDR2 SMNVEV (reference sequence). The CDR3 DNA follows: TGTGCCAGCAGTTTAATCGGGGTCTCCTACGAGCAGTACTTC. Its protein product is CASSLIGVSYEQYF.

For this clone: The same CDR3 arises from other DNA sequences in this sample as well. The rearrangement links TRBV6-5 to TRBJ2-7; D may be TRBD2 (6 bases). Germline loops: CDR1 MNHEY, CDR2 SVGAGI. The CDR3 has 12 residues. Deletions cut 2 bases from V and 7 bases from J, with 9 bases between. As DNA, the CDR3 is TGTGCCAGCAGTTACCCAGGAGGGGAGCAGTACTTC. It codes for CASSYPGGEQYF.

The J gene is TRBJ2-7, the V gene TRBV14, with TRBD1 identical over 10 bases. The CDR3 is 15 residues long. Per germline, CDR1 SGHDN and CDR2 FVKESK. With 4 bases clipped from V and 3 bases from J, the junction kept 6 bases outside the gene matches. The CDR3: CASSLRTGGGYEQYF. The CDR3 DNA reads as TGTGCCAGCAGCCTCCGGACAGGGGGTGGCTACGAGCAGTACTTC.

J is TRBJ2-7 and V is TRBV6-5; no clear D. The V gene's germline CDR1 is MNHEY and CDR2 SVGAGI. The CDR3 is 15 amino acids. Trimming pared 6 bases from V and 5 bases from J, leaving 20 bases between. CDR3 protein: CASRSGTSGWDEQYF. The CDR3 region has the DNA TGTGCCAGCAGGAGTGGTACGTCGGGTTGGGACGAGCAGTACTTC.

The CDR3 is CASSQDGEQFIQYF. CDR3 coding DNA: TGTGCCAGCAGCCAAGACGGGGAGCAGTTCATTCAGTACTTC. This chain joins TRBV13 and TRBJ2-4; weak D call: TRBD2 (5 bases). The CDR3 has 14 residues. Per germline, CDR1 PRHDT and CDR2 FYEKMQ (reference sequence). Trimming took 5 bases from V and 9 from J, leaving 17 bases between them.

V and J are TRBV18 and TRBJ2-2; perhaps TRBD2 as D (6 bases). The CDR3 loop spans 14 amino acids. The V gene's germline CDR1 is KGHSH and CDR2 LQKENI. V gave up 0 bases and J gave up 4 bases, with 6 bases separating them. The CDR3: CASSPPEGTGELFF. CDR3 nucleotide sequence: TGTGCCAGCTCACCACCGGAGGGCACCGGGGAGCTGTTTTTT.

The rearrangement joins TRBV11-2 to TRBJ2-2; D uncertain. Per the germline V gene, CDR1 is SGHAT and CDR2 is FQNNGV. Trimming left V 5 bases short and J 4 bases short, with 17 bases between. The CDR3 runs 16 residues. CDR3 DNA: TGTGCCAGCAGCCCAAACCGACCAGCGAGCACCGGGGAGCTGTTTTTT. Its translation is CASSPNRPASTGELFF.

The V call is TRBV5-1, the J call TRBJ2-5; 9 bases fit TRBD2. The V and J ends lost 0 bases and 3 bases, in that order; junction bases with no gene match: 6. The CDR3 has 16 residues. In germline, CDR1 is SGHRS, CDR2 YFSETQ. Here the CDR3 reads CASSLDVAGGKETQYF. The DNA for the CDR3 is TGCGCCAGCAGCTTGGACGTTGCGGGGGGGAAAGAGACCCAGTACTTC.

V and J are TRBV19 and TRBJ1-1, with 9 positions matching TRBD1. Germline CDR1 and CDR2: LNHDA and SQIVND (reference sequence). The CDR3 length is 15 residues. Germline trimming cut 10 bases from V and 3 bases from J; bases unmatched to any gene: 12. CDR3 amino acids: CATRDRDSGYTEAFF. The CDR3 DNA reads TGTGCCACCAGGGACAGGGATTCGGGATACACTGAAGCTTTCTTT.

The V call is TRBV6-4, the J call TRBJ2-1; D is perhaps TRBD2 (5 bases). Trimming removed 2 bases from V and 7 bases from J, with 15 bases in between. CDR3 length: 15 amino acids. Per germline, CDR1 MRHNA and CDR2 SNTAGT. In DNA, the CDR3 is TGTGCCAGCAGTGACCGTACGGGGTCGGTAAATGAGCAGTTCTTC. Protein sequence: CASSDRTGSVNEQFF.

The chain uses TRBV27 and TRBJ2-7, with TRBD1 matching over 9 bases. The germline V gene has CDR1 MNHEY and CDR2 SMNVEV (reference sequence). This CDR3 is built from 16 residues. J lost 6 bases, V lost 2 bases, and 11 bases had no gene match. The CDR3 DNA follows: TGTGCCAGCAGTTTACAACCAACAGGGGGCCGGCTCGAGCAGTACTTC. It specifies CASSLQPTGGRLEQYF.

J is TRBJ1-1 and V is TRBV5-1, with 8 bases aligning to TRBD1. The CDR3 length is 14 residues. V shed 1 base, J shed 7 bases, and the junction held 6 bases outside the gene matches. Looked up from germline, CDR1 is SGHRS and CDR2 is YFSETQ. CDR3 sequence: CASSLSLQGVEAFF. CDR3 nucleotides: TGCGCCAGCAGCTTGTCGCTACAGGGGGTTGAAGCTTTCTTT.